This is a list of T cell receptor beta chains from one sample in a study of T-cell reconstitution after alpha-beta-depleted transplantation in children. Via MiXCR, TCRdb re-called the PCR reads, giving one row per CDR3 protein. This sample has about 420,000 distinct CDR3 sequences, with 15% to 20% found just once. The sample consisted of PBMCs, mostly from graft donor cells, taken 360 days after TCRalphabeta/CD19-depleted stem cell transplant. Receptors originate from a boy in the first two years of life who had a stem cell transplant for Wiskott-Aldrich syndrome, so the T cells may come from the graft donor. Both conserved end residues are part of each CDR3. D genes are given only for firm matches. Clone size is stated in some rows and not others, as once, few, many or a class when expanded.

J gene	clone size	V gene	D gene	CDR3 DNA	CDR3 protein
TRBJ2-4	.	TRBV20-1	.	TGCAGTGCTCGCCCCCTGAATACTGCTATCACGTATAAAAACATTCAGTACTTC	CSARPLNTAITYKNIQYF
TRBJ2-5	.	TRBV20-1	TRBD1	TGCAGTGCGACCCGGGACAGGGTAGAGACCCAGTACTTC	CSATRDRVETQYF
TRBJ2-7	few	TRBV18	.	TGTGCCAGCTCGCTACAGGGATTTACCTACGAGCAGTACTTC	CASSLQGFTYEQYF
TRBJ2-7	.	TRBV5-1	TRBD1	TGCGCCAGCAGCTGGGACAGACCCCCCTACGAGCAGTACTTC	CASSWDRPPYEQYF
TRBJ1-6	.	TRBV28	.	TGTGCCAGCACCCCCCTAGTAGGGAATTCACCCCTCCACTTT	CASTPLVGNSPLHF
TRBJ2-5	.	TRBV7-2	.	TGTGCCAGCAGCTTAGGCCCCCGAACCCAGTACTTC	CASSLGPRTQYF
TRBJ2-3	.	TRBV11-2	TRBD2	TGTGCCAGCAGCTTAACTAGCGGGGGGCCGCCCCACAGGCATACGCAGTATTTT	CASSLTSGGPPHRHTQYF
TRBJ1-1	.	TRBV5-1	.	TGCGCCAGCAGCTTGGTGGGGGAAGGTACTGAAGCTTTCTTT	CASSLVGEGTEAFF
TRBJ2-1	.	TRBV6-5	TRBD1	TGTGCCAGCAGTTACACGGACAGGAAACATGAGCAGTTCTTC	CASSYTDRKHEQFF
TRBJ2-4	.	TRBV12-3/TRBV12-4	.	TGTGCCAGCAGTTTCGGGGGGCGGGCCAAAAACATTCAGTACTTC	CASSFGGRAKNIQYF
TRBJ2-7	.	TRBV7-2	.	TGTGCCAGCAGCTTTGTTGTCTCCTACGAGCAGTACTTC	CASSFVVSYEQYF